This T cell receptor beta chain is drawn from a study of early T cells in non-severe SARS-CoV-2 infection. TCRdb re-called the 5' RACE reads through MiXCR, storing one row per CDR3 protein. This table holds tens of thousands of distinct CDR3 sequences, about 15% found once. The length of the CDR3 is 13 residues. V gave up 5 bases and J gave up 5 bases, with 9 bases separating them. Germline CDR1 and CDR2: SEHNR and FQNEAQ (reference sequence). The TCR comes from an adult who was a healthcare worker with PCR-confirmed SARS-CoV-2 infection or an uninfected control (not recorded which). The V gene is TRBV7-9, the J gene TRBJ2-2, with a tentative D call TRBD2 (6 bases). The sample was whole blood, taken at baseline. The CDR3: CASSPGETGELFF. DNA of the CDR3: TGTGCCAGCAGCCCGGGGGAGACCGGGGAGCTGTTTTTT.